This T cell receptor beta chain was sequenced during a study of blood T cell repertoires in COVID-19. Study-wide context: Samples came from the United States, Italy and Spain, spanning acute and convalescent COVID-19. T cells, B-cell-depleted T cells, or PBMCs provided the cDNA or gDNA that served as material.

The V end was cut by 6 bases, the J end by 4 bases, with 24 bases between. Per the germline V gene, CDR1 is MDHEN and CDR2 is SYDVKM. This CDR3 spans 17 amino acids. In the original analysis: Estimation of nucleated cell counts relied on the amplification of reference gene primers. The assay was immunoSEQ multiplex PCR, and TCRdb's table has in-frame clones only and misses some. The DNA gave D and trimming, while V, J and clone size come from that table. The profile shows some 150,000 clones, approximately 90% of them singletons. The sequenced sample consisted of peripheral blood. This sequence joins TRBV28 and TRBJ1-2; D may be TRBD1 (6 bases). The sequence was obtained from a woman in her sixties or seventies with acute or convalescent COVID-19. CDR3 amino acids: CASRGIWGHFRVYGYTF. The DNA for the CDR3 is TGTGCCAGCAGGGGAATTTGGGGACACTTTAGGGTCTATGGCTACACCTTC.